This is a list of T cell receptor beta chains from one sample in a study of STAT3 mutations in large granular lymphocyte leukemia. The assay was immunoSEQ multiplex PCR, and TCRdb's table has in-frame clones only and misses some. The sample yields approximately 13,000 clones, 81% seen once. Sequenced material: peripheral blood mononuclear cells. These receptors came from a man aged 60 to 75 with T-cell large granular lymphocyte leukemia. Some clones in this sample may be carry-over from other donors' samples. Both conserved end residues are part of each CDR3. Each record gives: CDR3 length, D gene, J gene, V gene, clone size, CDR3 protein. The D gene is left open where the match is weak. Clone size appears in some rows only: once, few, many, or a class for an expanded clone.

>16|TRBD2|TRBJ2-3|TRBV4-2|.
CASSQWAGGTTDTQYF
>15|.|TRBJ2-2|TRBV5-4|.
CASSPQVVNTGELFF
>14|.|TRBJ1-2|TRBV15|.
CATSRGGGNYGYTF
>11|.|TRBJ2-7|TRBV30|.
CALKVTYEQYF
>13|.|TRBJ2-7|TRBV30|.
CAWTWGVSREQYF
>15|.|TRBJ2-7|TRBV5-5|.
CASSQDRDGEYEQYF
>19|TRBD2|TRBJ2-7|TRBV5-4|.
CASSHTGTSGPYSPYEQYF
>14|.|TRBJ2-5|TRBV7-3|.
CASSLGERYETQYF
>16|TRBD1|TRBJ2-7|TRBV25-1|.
CASSDPGQGSSYEQYF
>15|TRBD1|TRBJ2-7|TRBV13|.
CASSPVRTGDYEQYF
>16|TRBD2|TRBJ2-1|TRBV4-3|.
CASSQGLAGDINEQFF
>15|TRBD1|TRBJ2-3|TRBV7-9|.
CASSRSGTDTDTQYF
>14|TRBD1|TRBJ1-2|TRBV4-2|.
CASRPTGDPYGYTF
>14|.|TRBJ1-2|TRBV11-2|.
CASSFHGGDYGYTF
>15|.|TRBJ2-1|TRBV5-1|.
CASSSGGSAYNEQFF
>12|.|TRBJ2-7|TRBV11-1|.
CASAEVSYEQYF
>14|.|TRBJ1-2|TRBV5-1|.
CASRVQGQTGGYTF
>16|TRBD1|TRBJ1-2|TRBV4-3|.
CASSQDIQGQIYGYTF
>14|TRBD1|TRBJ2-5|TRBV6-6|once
CASSFPQGQETQYF
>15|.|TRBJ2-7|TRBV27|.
CASIMAASASYEQYF
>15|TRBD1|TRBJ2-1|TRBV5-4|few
CASTDRGRARNEQFF
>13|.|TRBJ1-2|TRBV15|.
CATSPRGGDGYTF
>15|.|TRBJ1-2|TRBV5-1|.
CASSLYAGSNYGYTF
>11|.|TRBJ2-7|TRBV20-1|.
CSASGSYEQYF
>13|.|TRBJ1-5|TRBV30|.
CAWAGGQDQPQHF
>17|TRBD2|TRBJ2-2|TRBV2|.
CASSFTSGTTDTGELFF
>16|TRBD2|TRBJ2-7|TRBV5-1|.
CASSLGRLAGGDEQYF
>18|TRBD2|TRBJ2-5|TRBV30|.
CAWSAQGTSGFVGETQYF
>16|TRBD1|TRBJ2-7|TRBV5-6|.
CASSLARGTGFHEQYF
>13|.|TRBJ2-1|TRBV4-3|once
CASSLKRAGEQFF